The T cell receptor (beta chain) under discussion was sequenced for a study of PD-1 blockade in classical Hodgkin lymphoma. Study-wide results and caveats: Reports described newly diagnosed patients as having lower baseline TCR diversity than healthy donors.

The time point was: newly diagnosed, previously untreated cHL patient sample. CD4+ T cells were purified from thawed PBMCs by negative selection. PBMCs from untreated, newly diagnosed classical Hodgkin lymphoma were comparison samples. J gave up 9 bases and V 4 bases, and 10 bases lay outside the gene matches. The CDR3 totals 15 residues. Germline V CDR1 and CDR2: MNHEY, SVGAGI. Assay used: immunoSEQ multiplex PCR; TCRdb lists only in-frame clones, some missing. The repertoire consists of fewer than 40,000 clones, with 75% to 90% occurring once and the leading ten covering more than 0.2%. Comments on this clone: As yet, its antigen is unknown.

V usage is TRBV6-5 and J usage is TRBJ1-4, with 8 positions matching TRBD1. The receptor's source is a human donor with classical Hodgkin lymphoma. Source material: CD4+ T cells from blood. The CDR3 loop is CASSSGTGLLQKLFF. CDR3 nucleotide sequence: TGTGCCAGCAGTTCCGGGACAGGACTACTCCAAAAACTGTTTTTT.